This TCR beta chain came from a study of vaccination effects on CD4 cells after COVID-19. Across the whole study: Antigen-specific CD4+ T cells were first expanded with viral peptide pools by the ViraFEST assay and only then sequenced. Findings and caveats of the study: Whether induced by infection or by vaccine, clones showed marked clonal contraction late after vaccination.

The authors isolated CD4+ T cells after 10 days of culture. People in the vaccine group had not been infected with SARS-CoV-2 before, and their nucleocapsid antibodies were negative. V shed 4 bases and J shed 3 bases, with 6 bases lying between them. CDR1 and CDR2 (germline): SQVTM, ANQGSEA. The CDR3 consists of 11 residues. Only in-frame clones appear in the TCRdb table, and some are missing; sequencing was by immunoSEQ multiplex PCR. The table lists 40,000 or so clones, approximately 75% of them singletons. This clone has only a few counts. Its antigen is unidentified. Sequenced material: CD4+ T cells from PBMCs cultured without peptide, taken before COVID-19 vaccination. The clonotype comes from a human donor who received a COVID-19 vaccine. The chain combines TRBV29-1 with TRBJ1-1; D gene unclear. DNA for the CDR3: TGCAGCGTTGTTCAGGACACTGAAGCTTTCTTT. Protein product: CSVVQDTEAFF.